A single sample gave rise to the 24 T cell receptor beta chains below, sequenced in a study of T cell responses to AZD1222 COVID-19 vaccine. Generated by immunoSEQ multiplex PCR, the TCRdb table keeps only in-frame clones and is missing some. In the table there are roughly 56,000 clones, approximately 85% of which are singletons. The sequencing here drew on peripheral blood, taken 28 days after the second AZD1222 dose. The receptor set was obtained from an adult who received the AZD1222 COVID-19 vaccine.

V is TRBV9 and J is TRBJ2-3, with 11 bases matching TRBD2. Germline CDR1 and CDR2: SGDLS and YYNGEE. The V gene end was trimmed by 4 bases and the J gene end by 0 bases; junction bases not matched to a gene: 13. The CDR3 sequence is 19 residues long. The CDR3 protein is CASSSRLAGGGGSTDTQYF. The CDR3 coding sequence is TGTGCCAGCAGCAGCCGCCTAGCGGGAGGAGGAGGGAGCACAGATACGCAGTATTTT.

The rearrangement uses TRBV19 and TRBJ2-3; no clear D gene. V was trimmed by 1 base and J by 5 bases, leaving 7 bases between them. This CDR3 spans 13 amino acids. Germline CDR1 and CDR2: LNHDA and SQIVND (reference sequence). CDR3 nucleotide sequence: TGTGCCAGTAGTATAGGAACCATAGATACGCAGTATTTT. Amino acid sequence: CASSIGTIDTQYF.

This clone was recorded only once. The genes are TRBV2 and TRBJ1-3; D is unclear. Germline V CDR1 and CDR2: SNHLY, FYNNEI. This CDR3 spans 14 amino acids. Trimming pared 7 bases from V and 2 bases from J, leaving 12 bases between. The CDR3 DNA sequence: TGTGCCAGCACCTCCGGGGTTACTGGAAACACCATATATTTT. This translates into CASTSGVTGNTIYF.

Here the CDR3 DNA reads TGTGCCAGCAGTCTACTCCCGACAGGGGTAAGGTCTACTGGGGCCAACGTCCTGACTTTC. This codes for CASSLLPTGVRSTGANVLTF. J is TRBJ2-6 and V is TRBV27; 8 nucleotides match TRBD1. The CDR3 is 20 residues long. V trimming: 5 bases; J trimming: 2 bases; junction bases outside the gene matches: 17. Per germline, CDR1 MNHEY and CDR2 SMNVEV (reference sequence).

The rearrangement uses TRBV7-6 and TRBJ2-1, with 8 bases lining up with TRBD2. The CDR3 has 14 residues. Per germline, CDR1 SGHVS and CDR2 FNYEAQ. Trimming took 5 bases from V and 8 from J; bases not matched to a gene: 8. CDR3 sequence (DNA): TGTGCCAGCAGCCCAGGGACTAGTAAGGATGAGCAGTTCTTC. Amino acid sequence: CASSPGTSKDEQFF.

This chain uses TRBV28 with TRBJ2-3, with D tentatively TRBD1 (5 bases). Trimming shortened V by 2 bases and J by 1 base, and 13 bases separated the two germline ends. The CDR3 spans 16 residues. Germline V gene sequence: CDR1 MDHEN, CDR2 SYDVKM. The CDR3 is CASSLAGWGGTDTQYF. The CDR3 bases are TGTGCCAGCAGTTTAGCCGGATGGGGCGGCACAGATACGCAGTATTTT.

V is TRBV7-2 and J is TRBJ1-6, with TRBD1 matching over 8 bases. The germline V gene has CDR1 SGHTA and CDR2 FQGNSA. V lost 5 bases, J lost 2 bases, and 11 bases stayed unmatched. The CDR3 covers 18 residues. CDR3 sequence reads: CASSPRRIQGAYNSPLHF. In DNA form, the CDR3 reads TGTGCCAGCAGCCCCCGCCGTATACAGGGGGCCTATAATTCACCCCTCCACTTT.

J is TRBJ1-5 and V is TRBV7-2, with 7 bases that match TRBD1. Germline CDR1 reads SGHTA; CDR2 reads FQGNSA. V lost 3 bases and J lost 3; bases outside the gene matches: 5. The CDR3 has 15 amino acids. The CDR3 DNA follows: TGTGCCAGCAGCTTTTACAGGGGTCCCAATCAGCCCCAGCATTTT. Translation: CASSFYRGPNQPQHF.

The CDR3 here is CASSLPKIGGGPGSTDTQYF. CDR3 bases: TGTGCCAGCAGCCTCCCAAAGATAGGCGGGGGCCCCGGGAGCACAGATACGCAGTATTTT. This chain connects TRBV14 to TRBJ2-3; the D gene is possibly TRBD2 (7 bases). The CDR3 is 20 residues long. Trimming pared 4 bases from V and 0 bases from J, leaving 26 bases between. CDR1 is SGHDN, CDR2 FVKESK, per germline.

This clone was found once. The chain couples TRBV11-2 to TRBJ2-7, with D tentatively TRBD1 or TRBD2 (5 bases each). Germline values: CDR1 SGHAT, CDR2 FQNNGV. The CDR3 length is 11 residues. Trimming cost V 4 bases and J 12 bases, with 13 bases left between them. The CDR3 is CASSWDRQLYF. The DNA for the CDR3 is TGTGCCAGCAGCTGGGACCGCCAACTGTACTTC. The full variable domain, completed using reference TRBV11-2 and TRBJ2-7, is EAGVAQSPRYKIIEKRQSVAFWCNPISGHATLYWYQQILGQGPKLLIQFQNNGVVDDSQLPKDRFSAERLKGVDSTLKIQPAKLEDSAVYLCASSWDRQLYFGPGTRLTVT.

The chain joins TRBV3-1 (or the pseudogene TRBV3-2) to TRBJ2-7; D gene unclear. Between the trimmed V and J ends, which lost 0 bases and 2 bases, there was a span of 17 bases. In germline, CDR1 is LGHDT, CDR2 YNNKEL (reference sequence). The CDR3 spans 17 residues. In DNA, the CDR3 is TGTGCCAGCAGCCAAGATACCCCCGGTGAGGAGACCTACGAGCAGTACTTC. Translation gives CASSQDTPGEETYEQYF.

The chain joins TRBV7-8 to TRBJ2-7; D ambiguous. The V and J ends lost 0 bases and 1 base respectively, with 7 bases between them. Germline V lookup: CDR1 SGHVS, CDR2 FQNEAQ. CDR3 length: 14 amino acids. CDR3 nucleotides: TGTGCCAGCAGCTTAGCGTCCGGTTCCTACGAGCAGTACTTC. It translates to CASSLASGSYEQYF.

CDR3: CASSLRGTSGKQYF. In DNA form, the CDR3 reads TGTGCCAGCAGTTTAAGGGGGACTAGCGGGAAGCAGTACTTC. The chain combines TRBV27 with TRBJ2-7; 13 positions agree with TRBD2. Unmatched junction bases numbered 3, after V lost 2 bases and J lost 8 bases. This CDR3 comprises 14 residues. Germline CDR1 MNHEY, CDR2 SMNVEV (reference sequence).

The chain uses TRBV9 and TRBJ2-1; TRBD2 agrees at 10 bases. J gave up 4 bases and V 3 bases, and 4 bases lay outside the gene matches. Germline V gene data show CDR1 as SGDLS and CDR2 as YYNGEE. This CDR3 comprises 15 residues. This CDR3 reads CASSGGLAEYNEQFF. The DNA for the CDR3 is TGTGCCAGCAGCGGAGGACTAGCGGAATACAATGAGCAGTTCTTC.

CDR3 DNA sequence: TGTGCCAGCAGTCGGCCCGGAGAACCCTACGAGCAGTACTTC. It codes for CASSRPGEPYEQYF. The chain couples TRBV6-5 to TRBJ2-7; D call uncertain. This CDR3 has 14 residues. The germline gives CDR1 MNHEY, CDR2 SVGAGI. Trimming removed 5 bases from V and 2 bases from J, with 13 bases in between.

CDR3 nucleotides: TGTGCCAGTAGTACGTTGGGTATTTACAATGAGCAGTTCTTC. This encodes CASSTLGIYNEQFF. The chain links TRBV19 to TRBJ2-1, with D unclear. The V end lost 4 bases, the J end lost 4 bases, and 11 bases lay between the germline ends. From germline, CDR1 is LNHDA and CDR2 SQIVND (reference sequence). CDR3 length: 14 amino acids.

The chain combines TRBV18 with TRBJ1-1; D gene unclear. This CDR3 spans 15 amino acids. Germline V lookup: CDR1 KGHSH, CDR2 LQKENI. Trimming took off 3 bases at V and 1 base at J, with 12 bases between the two ends. The CDR3 spells CASSPSPVGNTEAFF. As DNA, the CDR3 is TGTGCCAGCTCACCCTCCCCAGTGGGGAACACTGAAGCTTTCTTT.

This clone was counted a few times. This chain joins TRBV30 and TRBJ1-6, with a weak D call TRBD1 (6 bases). This CDR3 has 14 amino acids. The V gene lost 2 bases and the J gene lost 5 bases, with 10 bases spanning the gap. From germline, CDR1 is GTSNPN and CDR2 SVGIG (reference sequence). The CDR3 loop is CAWSRTEDNSPLHF. CDR3 DNA: TGTGCCTGGAGTCGGACAGAGGATAATTCACCCCTCCACTTT.

The chain recombines TRBV28 with TRBJ2-7; D is possibly TRBD1 or TRBD2 (5 bases each). Per germline, CDR1 MDHEN and CDR2 SYDVKM. Trimming cost V 8 bases and J 9 bases, with 5 bases left between them. The CDR3 length is 8 residues. The CDR3 DNA reads TGTGCCAGCGGGGGGCAGTACTTC. This encodes CASGGQYF.

This chain connects TRBV6-2 or TRBV6-3 to TRBJ1-5; no clear D. From germline, CDR1 is MNHEY and CDR2 SVGEGT. The V end was cut by 6 bases, the J end by 0 bases, with 6 bases between. The CDR3 loop spans 13 amino acids. The CDR3 loop is CASSPNSNQPQHF. Here the CDR3 DNA reads TGTGCCAGCAGCCCTAATAGCAATCAGCCCCAGCATTTT.

The rearrangement uses TRBV28 and TRBJ1-6; 11 bases match TRBD1. The germline V gene has CDR1 MDHEN and CDR2 SYDVKM. The CDR3 is made up of 18 amino acids. The V segment lost 7 bases and the J segment 1 base; nucleotides outside the gene matches: 9. CDR3 residues: CASTPGQGVGSYNSPLHF. CDR3 coding DNA: TGTGCCAGCACCCCGGGACAGGGGGTAGGTTCCTATAATTCACCCCTCCACTTT.

This CDR3 is CASSPGQGTGELFF. As DNA, the CDR3 is TGTGCCAGCTCACCGGGACAGGGCACCGGGGAGCTGTTTTTT. J is TRBJ2-2 and V is TRBV18, with TRBD1 identical over 9 bases. The CDR3 spans 14 residues. Germline values: CDR1 KGHSH, CDR2 LQKENI. The ends lost 3 bases at V and 4 bases at J; junction bases unmatched: 0. The entire variable domain, with the rest obtained from reference TRBV18 and TRBJ2-2, is as follows: NAGVMQNPRHLVRRRGQEARLRCSPMKGHSHVYWYRQLPEEGLKFMVYLQKENIIDESGMPKERFSAEFPKEGPSILRIQQVVRGDSAAYFCASSPGQGTGELFFGEGSRLTVL.

V gene TRBV11-2 combines with J gene TRBJ1-5; no clear D gene. Trimming stripped 1 base from V and 0 bases from J, with 13 bases between. The length of the CDR3 is 17 residues. Germline-derived CDR1 and CDR2 are SGHAT and FQNNGV. CDR3 DNA sequence: TGTGCCAGCAGCTTAGGCTCCGGAAGGGCTAGCAATCAGCCCCAGCATTTT. It codes for CASSLGSGRASNQPQHF.

This sequence joins TRBV9 and TRBJ2-1, with D perhaps TRBD2 (6 bases). Germline V gene lookup returns CDR1 SGDLS and CDR2 YYNGEE. Trimming took 1 base from V and 2 from J, leaving 10 bases between them. This CDR3 comprises 15 residues. This chain's CDR3 is CASSVRGGPYNEQFF. The CDR3 bases are TGTGCCAGCAGCGTAAGAGGAGGGCCCTACAATGAGCAGTTCTTC.